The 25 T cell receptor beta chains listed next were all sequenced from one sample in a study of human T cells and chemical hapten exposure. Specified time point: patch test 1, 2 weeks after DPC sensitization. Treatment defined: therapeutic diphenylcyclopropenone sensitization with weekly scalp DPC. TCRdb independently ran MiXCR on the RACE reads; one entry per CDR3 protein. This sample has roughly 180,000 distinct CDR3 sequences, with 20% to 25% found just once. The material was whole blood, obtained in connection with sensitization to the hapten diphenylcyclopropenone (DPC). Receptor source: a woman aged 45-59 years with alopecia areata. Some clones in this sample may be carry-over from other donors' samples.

For the CDR3, the DNA is TGTGCCAGCAGTTCTGGGGGAGGAATAATGGAGACCCAGTACTTC. It specifies CASSSGGGIMETQYF. J is TRBJ2-5 and V is TRBV6-5; TRBD2 might be the D (6 bases). CDR3 size: 15 residues. Germline assignment: CDR1 MNHEY and CDR2 SVGAGI. The germline V and J ends were trimmed by 4 bases and 5 bases, with 17 bases remaining between them.

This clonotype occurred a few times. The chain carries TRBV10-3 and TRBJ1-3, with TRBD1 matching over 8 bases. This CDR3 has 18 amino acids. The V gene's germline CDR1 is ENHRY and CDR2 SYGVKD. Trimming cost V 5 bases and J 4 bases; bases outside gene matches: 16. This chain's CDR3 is CAISRWGDMTGVGNTIYF. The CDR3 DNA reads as TGTGCCATCAGTCGGTGGGGCGACATGACAGGGGTCGGAAACACCATATATTTT.

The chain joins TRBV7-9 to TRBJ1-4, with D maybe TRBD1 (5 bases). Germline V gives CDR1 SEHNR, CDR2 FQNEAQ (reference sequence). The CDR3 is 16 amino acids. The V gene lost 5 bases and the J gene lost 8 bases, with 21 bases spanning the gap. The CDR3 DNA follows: TGTGCCAGCAGCCCGATGGGGTTGGGGGAAAGAGAAAAACTGTTTTTT. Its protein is CASSPMGLGEREKLFF.

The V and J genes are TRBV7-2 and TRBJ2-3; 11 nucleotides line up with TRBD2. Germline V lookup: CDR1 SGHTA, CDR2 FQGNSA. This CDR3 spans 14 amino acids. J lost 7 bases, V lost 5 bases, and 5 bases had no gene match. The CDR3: CASSLTSGIYTQYF. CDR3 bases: TGTGCCAGCAGCCTGACTAGCGGGATCTATACGCAGTATTTT.

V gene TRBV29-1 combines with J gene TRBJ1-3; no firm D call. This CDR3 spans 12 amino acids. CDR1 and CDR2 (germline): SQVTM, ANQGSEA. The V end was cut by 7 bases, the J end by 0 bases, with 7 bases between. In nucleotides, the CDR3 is TGCAGCGGAATTATCTCTGGAAACACCATATATTTT. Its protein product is CSGIISGNTIYF.

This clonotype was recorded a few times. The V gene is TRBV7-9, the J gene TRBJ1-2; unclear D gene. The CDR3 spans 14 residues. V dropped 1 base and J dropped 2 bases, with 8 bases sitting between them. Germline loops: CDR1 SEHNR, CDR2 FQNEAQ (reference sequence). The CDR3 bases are TGTGCCAGCAGCTTAGACAGTGGGAACTATGGCTACACCTTC. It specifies CASSLDSGNYGYTF.

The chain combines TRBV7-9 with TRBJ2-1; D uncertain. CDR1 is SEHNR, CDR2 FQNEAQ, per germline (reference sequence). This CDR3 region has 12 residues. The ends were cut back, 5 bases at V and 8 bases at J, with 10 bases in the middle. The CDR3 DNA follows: TGTGCCAGCAGCCCCCTCCTTCATGAGCAGTTCTTC. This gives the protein CASSPLLHEQFF.

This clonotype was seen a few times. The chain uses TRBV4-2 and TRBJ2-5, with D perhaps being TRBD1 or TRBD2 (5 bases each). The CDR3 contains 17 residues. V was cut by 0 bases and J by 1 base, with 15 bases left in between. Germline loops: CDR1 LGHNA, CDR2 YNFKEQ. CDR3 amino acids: CASSQDWMGRAQETQYF. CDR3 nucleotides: TGTGCCAGCAGCCAAGATTGGATGGGACGGGCCCAAGAGACCCAGTACTTC.

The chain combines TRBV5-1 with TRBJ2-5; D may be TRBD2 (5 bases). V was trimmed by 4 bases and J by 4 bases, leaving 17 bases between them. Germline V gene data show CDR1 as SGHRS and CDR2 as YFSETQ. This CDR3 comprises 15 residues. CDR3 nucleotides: TGCGCCAGCAGCCCCTGGGCTGGAGGAGGAGAGACCCAGTACTTC. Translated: CASSPWAGGGETQYF.

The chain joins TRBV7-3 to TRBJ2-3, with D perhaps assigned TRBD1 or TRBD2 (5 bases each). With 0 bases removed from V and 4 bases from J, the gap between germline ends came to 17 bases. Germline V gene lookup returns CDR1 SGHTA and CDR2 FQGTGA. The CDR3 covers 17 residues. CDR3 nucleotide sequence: TGTGCCAGCAGCTTAACGGGGCAGGGAGCGGTCGCAGATACGCAGTATTTT. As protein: CASSLTGQGAVADTQYF.

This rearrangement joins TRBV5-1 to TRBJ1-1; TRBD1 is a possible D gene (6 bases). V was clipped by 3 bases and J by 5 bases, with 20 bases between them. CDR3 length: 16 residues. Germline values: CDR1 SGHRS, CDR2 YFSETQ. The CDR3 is CASSSTGWGMWTEAFF. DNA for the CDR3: TGCGCCAGCAGCTCGACAGGTTGGGGTATGTGGACTGAAGCTTTCTTT.

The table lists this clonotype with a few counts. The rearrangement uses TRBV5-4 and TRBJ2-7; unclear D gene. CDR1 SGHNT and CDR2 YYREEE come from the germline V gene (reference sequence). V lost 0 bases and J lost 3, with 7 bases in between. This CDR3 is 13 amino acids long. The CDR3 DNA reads TGTGCCAGCAGCTTGGACCGAATCTACGAGCAGTACTTC. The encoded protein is CASSLDRIYEQYF.

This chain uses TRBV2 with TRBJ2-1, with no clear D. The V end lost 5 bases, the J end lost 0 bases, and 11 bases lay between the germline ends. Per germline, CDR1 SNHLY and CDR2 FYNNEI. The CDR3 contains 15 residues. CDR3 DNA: TGTGCCAGCAGTCGGAGCGCGAGCTCCTACAATGAGCAGTTCTTC. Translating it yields CASSRSASSYNEQFF.

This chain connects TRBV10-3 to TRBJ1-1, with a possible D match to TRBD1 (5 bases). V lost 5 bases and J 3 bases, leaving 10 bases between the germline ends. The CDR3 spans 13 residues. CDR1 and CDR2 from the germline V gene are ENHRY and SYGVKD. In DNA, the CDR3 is TGTGCCATCAGTCAGGGTGTGCACACTGAAGCTTTCTTT. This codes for CAISQGVHTEAFF.

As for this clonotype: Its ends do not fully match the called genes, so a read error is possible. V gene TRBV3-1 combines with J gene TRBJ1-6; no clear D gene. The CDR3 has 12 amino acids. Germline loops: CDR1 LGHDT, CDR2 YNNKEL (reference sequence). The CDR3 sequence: CTSSHEYSPLHF. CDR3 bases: TGTACCAGCAGCCACGAATATTCACCCCTCCACTTT.

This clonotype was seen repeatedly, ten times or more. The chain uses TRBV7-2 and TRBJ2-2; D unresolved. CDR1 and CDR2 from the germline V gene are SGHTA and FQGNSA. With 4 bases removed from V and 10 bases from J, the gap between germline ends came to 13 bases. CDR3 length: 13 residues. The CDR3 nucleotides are TGTGCCAGCAGCTACCCCAGCCAGGCGGAGCTGTTTTTT. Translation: CASSYPSQAELFF.

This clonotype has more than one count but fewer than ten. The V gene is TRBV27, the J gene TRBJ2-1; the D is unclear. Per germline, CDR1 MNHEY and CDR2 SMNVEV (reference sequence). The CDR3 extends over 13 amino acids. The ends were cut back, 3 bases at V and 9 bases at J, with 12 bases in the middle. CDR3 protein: CASSFLSGVEQFF. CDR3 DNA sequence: TGTGCCAGCAGTTTCCTCTCTGGGGTTGAGCAGTTCTTC.

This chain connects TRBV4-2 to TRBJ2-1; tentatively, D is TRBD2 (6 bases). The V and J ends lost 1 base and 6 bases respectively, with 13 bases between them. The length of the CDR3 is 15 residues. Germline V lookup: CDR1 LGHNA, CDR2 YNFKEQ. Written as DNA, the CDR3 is TGTGCCAGCAGCCAAGCCGGGACTTTAAGCAATGAGCAGTTCTTC. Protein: CASSQAGTLSNEQFF.

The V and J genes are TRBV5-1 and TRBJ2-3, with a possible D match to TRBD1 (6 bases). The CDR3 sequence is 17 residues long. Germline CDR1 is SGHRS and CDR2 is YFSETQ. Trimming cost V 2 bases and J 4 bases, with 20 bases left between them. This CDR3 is CASSFGFRDTGPDTQYF. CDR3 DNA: TGCGCCAGCAGCTTTGGCTTCCGGGACACGGGCCCAGATACGCAGTATTTT. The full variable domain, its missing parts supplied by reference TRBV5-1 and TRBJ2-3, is KAGVTQTPRYLIKTRGQQVTLSCSPISGHRSVSWYQQTPGQGLQFLFEYFSETQRNKGNFPGRFSGRQFSNSRSEMNVSTLELGDSALYLCASSFGFRDTGPDTQYFGPGTRLTVL.

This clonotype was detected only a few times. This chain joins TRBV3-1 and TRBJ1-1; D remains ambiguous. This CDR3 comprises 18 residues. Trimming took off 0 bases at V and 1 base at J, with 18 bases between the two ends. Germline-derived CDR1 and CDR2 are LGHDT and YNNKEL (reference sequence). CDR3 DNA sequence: TGTGCCAGCAGCCAAGAGTTGGGCAGGCGCAGATCGAACACTGAAGCTTTCTTT. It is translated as CASSQELGRRRSNTEAFF.

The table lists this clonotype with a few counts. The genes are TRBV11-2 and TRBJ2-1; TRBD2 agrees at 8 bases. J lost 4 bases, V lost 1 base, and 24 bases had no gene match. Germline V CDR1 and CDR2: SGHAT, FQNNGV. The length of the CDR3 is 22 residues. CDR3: CASSLVGGRRGLVVPGYNEQFF. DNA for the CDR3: TGTGCCAGCAGCTTAGTGGGAGGTCGGAGGGGACTAGTTGTCCCGGGGTACAATGAGCAGTTCTTC.

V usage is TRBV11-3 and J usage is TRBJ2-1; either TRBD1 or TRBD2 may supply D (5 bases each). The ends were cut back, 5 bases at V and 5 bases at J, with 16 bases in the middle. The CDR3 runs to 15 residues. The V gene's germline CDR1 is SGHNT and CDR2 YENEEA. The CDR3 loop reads CASSPGWDPNNEQFF. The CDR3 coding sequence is TGTGCCAGCAGCCCGGGGTGGGACCCCAACAATGAGCAGTTCTTC.

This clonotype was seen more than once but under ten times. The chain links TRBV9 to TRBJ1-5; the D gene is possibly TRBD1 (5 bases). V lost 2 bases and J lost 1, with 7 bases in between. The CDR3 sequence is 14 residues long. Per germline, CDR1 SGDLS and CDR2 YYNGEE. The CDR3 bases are TGTGCCAGCAGCGTGGGGGGGAGCAATCAGCCCCAGCATTTT. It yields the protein CASSVGGSNQPQHF.

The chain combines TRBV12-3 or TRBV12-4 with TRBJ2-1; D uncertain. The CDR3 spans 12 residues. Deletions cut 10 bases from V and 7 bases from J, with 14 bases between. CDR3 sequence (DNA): TGTGCCACCACCCATCTCGGGAATGAGCAGTTCTTC. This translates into CATTHLGNEQFF.

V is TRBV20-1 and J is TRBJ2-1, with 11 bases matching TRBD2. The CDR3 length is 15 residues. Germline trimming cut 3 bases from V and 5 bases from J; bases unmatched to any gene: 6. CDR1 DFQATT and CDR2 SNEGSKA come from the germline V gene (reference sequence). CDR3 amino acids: CSARQPGLADNEQFF. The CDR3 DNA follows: TGCAGTGCTAGGCAGCCGGGACTAGCGGACAATGAGCAGTTCTTC.